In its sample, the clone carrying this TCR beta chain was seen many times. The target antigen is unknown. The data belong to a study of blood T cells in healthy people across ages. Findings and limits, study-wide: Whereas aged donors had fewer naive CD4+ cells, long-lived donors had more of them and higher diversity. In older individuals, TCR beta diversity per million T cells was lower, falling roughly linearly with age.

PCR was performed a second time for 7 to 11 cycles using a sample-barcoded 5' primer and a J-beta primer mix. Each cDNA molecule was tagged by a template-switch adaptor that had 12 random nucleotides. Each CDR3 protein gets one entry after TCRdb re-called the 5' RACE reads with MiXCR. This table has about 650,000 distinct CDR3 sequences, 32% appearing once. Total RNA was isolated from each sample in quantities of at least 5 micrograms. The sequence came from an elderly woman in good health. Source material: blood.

The CDR3 reads CASSYLRTGNTEAFF. The CDR3 nucleotides read TGTGCCAGCAGTTATCTCCGGACAGGGAACACTGAAGCTTTCTTT. The rearrangement links TRBV6-6 to TRBJ1-1, with 7 positions matching TRBD1. Germline-derived CDR1 and CDR2 are MNHNY and SVGAGI (reference sequence). The CDR3 loop spans 15 amino acids. Unmatched junction bases numbered 5, after V lost 3 bases and J lost 1 base.